These T cell receptor beta chains were read from a single sample in a study of cytomegalovirus exposure and HLA in healthy donors. Clones were sequenced by immunoSEQ multiplex PCR, and TCRdb holds only the in-frame ones, with some missing. The top ten hold about 1.5% of the sample, which has over 150,000 clones, more than 60% seen once. The sequencing input was PBMCs. The receptors stem from a woman under 40 in good health and CMV-seropositive. Both conserved end residues are part of each CDR3. Each record gives: clone size, D gene, V gene, CDR3 length, J gene, CDR3 DNA, CDR3 protein. The D gene is left open where the match is weak. Clone size is shown for a subset of rows, as once, few, many or a class of expanded clone.

>NA|NA|TRBV28|13|TRBJ1-2
TGTGCCAGCAGAGCACAAGGGGACTATGGCTACACCTTC
CASRAQGDYGYTF
>NA|NA|TRBV19|13|TRBJ2-7
TGTGCCAGTAGTCCCGGACAGCCCTACGAGCAGTACTTC
CASSPGQPYEQYF
>NA|NA|TRBV7-2|14|TRBJ1-5
TGTGCCAGCAGCTTAGCGTTACGGGATCAGCCCCAGCATTTT
CASSLALRDQPQHF
>NA|TRBD2|TRBV19|16|TRBJ2-2
TGTGCCAGTAGCCTTGGACTAGCGGGAGTCCCCGGGGAGCTGTTTTTT
CASSLGLAGVPGELFF
>NA|NA|TRBV18|13|TRBJ2-5
TGTGCCAGCTCACCAATGCAGCAAGAGACCCAGTACTTC
CASSPMQQETQYF
>NA|TRBD2|TRBV6-5|15|TRBJ2-1
TGTGCCAGCAGCCGAAGCGGGAGCACCTACAATGAGCAGTTCTTC
CASSRSGSTYNEQFF
>once|NA|TRBV11-1|14|TRBJ1-1
TGTGCCAGCAGCCCGAAGGGGATGAACACTGAAGCTTTCTTT
CASSPKGMNTEAFF
>NA|TRBD1|TRBV7-6|12|TRBJ2-7
TGTGCCAGCAGCCCCAGACAGGGGGGGAAGTACTTC
CASSPRQGGKYF
>NA|NA|TRBV19|13|TRBJ2-3
TGTGCCAGTAGAGGCGGGAGCACAGATACGCAGTATTTT
CASRGGSTDTQYF
>NA|NA|TRBV9|14|TRBJ2-3
TGTGCCAGCAGCGGTTTGTCCACTACAGATACGCAGTATTTT
CASSGLSTTDTQYF
>NA|NA|TRBV4-3|16|TRBJ1-2
TGCGCCAGCAGCCAAGACTGGGAGGGAGGAAGACGAGGCTACACCTTC
CASSQDWEGGRRGYTF
>NA|TRBD2|TRBV28|15|TRBJ2-3
TGTGCCAGCAGTCAATCGACTAGCTCCGAAGATACGCAGTATTTT
CASSQSTSSEDTQYF
>NA|NA|TRBV6-5|16|TRBJ1-1
TGTGCCAGCAGTTTCGACCCGGGACATACTCAATTAGGGGCTTTCTTT
CASSFDPGHTQLGAFF
>NA|NA|TRBV10-3|15|TRBJ2-2
TGTGCCATCAGTGAGTTTAGCGGGAACACCGGGGAGCTGTTTTTT
CAISEFSGNTGELFF
>NA|NA|TRBV6-5|15|TRBJ2-1
TGTGCCAGCAGCGCCGGACTGGCCTCCTACAATGAGCAGTTCTTC
CASSAGLASYNEQFF
>NA|NA|TRBV10-3|11|TRBJ1-5
TGTGCCAGGGCAAGCAATCAGCCCCAGCATTTT
CARASNQPQHF
>NA|TRBD2|TRBV9|17|TRBJ2-1
TGTGCCAGCAGCGCGCCTAAGGGACTAGCGGATTACAATGAGCAGTTCTTC
CASSAPKGLADYNEQFF
>NA|TRBD1|TRBV9|15|TRBJ1-4
TGTGCCAGCAGCTTGGGGGACAGTACCAATGAAAAACTGTTTTTT
CASSLGDSTNEKLFF
>NA|NA|TRBV7-9|16|TRBJ1-2
TGTGCCAGCAGCTTAGGCCCCCAGGGTACTAACTATGGCTACACCTTC
CASSLGPQGTNYGYTF
>NA|TRBD1|TRBV4-3|13|TRBJ1-2
TGCGCCAGCAGTCCGCAGGGACAGTATGGCTACACCTTC
CASSPQGQYGYTF
>NA|NA|TRBV6-5|13|TRBJ1-5
TGTGCCAGCAGTTCACAGAGCAATCAGCCCCAGCATTTT
CASSSQSNQPQHF
>NA|NA|TRBV28|15|TRBJ1-5
TGTGCCAGCAGTTTAGGCGGCAGGGTAGGAAAGGCCCAGCATTTT
CASSLGGRVGKAQHF
>NA|TRBD2|TRBV23-1|16|TRBJ2-6
TGCGCCAGCAGTCGAGCGGGGGTCTCTGGGGCCAACGTCCTGACTTTC
CASSRAGVSGANVLTF
>few|NA|TRBV25-1|18|TRBJ2-6
TGTGCCAGCAGTGAATATCTGGGAGGTTCAAATGGGGCCAACGTCCTGACTTTC
CASSEYLGGSNGANVLTF
>NA|TRBD1|TRBV27|15|TRBJ1-1
TGTGCCAGCAGAATCACGACAGGGATGGGCACTGAAGCTTTCTTT
CASRITTGMGTEAFF
>NA|NA|TRBV20-1|11|TRBJ2-1
TGCAGTGCAACCGTACTAGATGAGCAGTTCTTC
CSATVLDEQFF
>NA|TRBD2|TRBV28|16|TRBJ2-1
TGTGCCAGCAGTGATCGGACTAGCGGGAGGGCCGGTGAGCAGTTCTTC
CASSDRTSGRAGEQFF
>NA|NA|TRBV5-6|15|TRBJ1-1
TGTGCCAGCAGCTCCCTCGAGGAGGGGAACACTGAAGCTTTCTTT
CASSSLEEGNTEAFF
>NA|NA|TRBV30|14|TRBJ2-5
TGTGCCTGGATTTGGAAGAGGGACCAAGAGACCCAGTACTTC
CAWIWKRDQETQYF
>NA|TRBD2|TRBV30|13|TRBJ2-7
TGTGCCTGGAGTGTACTTAGCGGGAACGAGCAGTACTTC
CAWSVLSGNEQYF
>NA|NA|TRBV27|15|TRBJ1-2
TGTGCCAGCACCCCTGTGGGGGCAGCCGCCTATGGCTACACCTTC
CASTPVGAAAYGYTF
>NA|NA|TRBV15|16|TRBJ2-2
TGTGCCACCAGCAGGGACCGGGACACTGGGGCCGGGGAGCTGTTTTTT
CATSRDRDTGAGELFF
>NA|TRBD1|TRBV11-2|14|TRBJ2-7
TGTGCCAGCAGCTTGGGACAGGGGACGTACGAGCAGTACTTC
CASSLGQGTYEQYF
>NA|NA|TRBV6-6|14|TRBJ2-1
TGTGCCAGCAGGTCGAAGACTCTACAGGGAGAGGAGTTCTTC
CASRSKTLQGEEFF
>NA|TRBD2|TRBV27|16|TRBJ2-1
TGTGCCAGCAGTTTATCGCTGGGAGGGCCCTCGAATGAGCAGTTCTTC
CASSLSLGGPSNEQFF
>NA|NA|TRBV5-1|15|TRBJ2-3
TGCGCCAGCAGCTTGGGCACAGCGGTTGGGGATACGCAGTATTTT
CASSLGTAVGDTQYF
>NA|TRBD1|TRBV12-5|14|TRBJ2-2
TGTGCTAGTGGTTTGAACCAGGGGGTTGGGGAGCTGTTTTTT
CASGLNQGVGELFF
>NA|TRBD2|TRBV10-2|15|TRBJ2-7
TGCGCCAGCAGTGAGAGAGCGGGAGGACAAGGCGAGCAGTACTTC
CASSERAGGQGEQYF
>NA|TRBD1|TRBV2|14|TRBJ2-1
TGTGCCAGCCGGACAGGGCGTTCCTACAATGAGCAGTTCTTC
CASRTGRSYNEQFF
>NA|NA|TRBV5-1|17|TRBJ1-4
TGCGCCAGCAGCTTGGAGGCAGGGACAAGTATAAATGAAAAACTGTTTTTT
CASSLEAGTSINEKLFF
>NA|NA|TRBV6-1|10|TRBJ2-7
TGTGCCAGCAGTGAAGGGGCTCTCCTATTC
CASSEGALLF
>few|NA|TRBV7-9|14|TRBJ2-7
TGTGCCAGCAGTGTCTCAGGGGCCCTTAACGAGCAGTACTTC
CASSVSGALNEQYF
>NA|TRBD2|TRBV5-4|14|TRBJ2-7
TGTGCCAGCAGCTATAGCGGGAGTATGTACGAGCAGTACTTC
CASSYSGSMYEQYF
>few|NA|TRBV9|12|TRBJ2-1
TGTGCCAGCAGCTCTCAAACCGGGGAGCAGTTCTTC
CASSSQTGEQFF
>NA|NA|TRBV5-1|15|TRBJ2-6
TGCGCCAGCAGCATCACAGGGACTGGGGCCAACGTCCTGACTTTC
CASSITGTGANVLTF
>NA|NA|TRBV5-1|14|TRBJ2-7
TGCGCCAGCAGCCAGGAGGTGCCTCGCGGCGAGCAGTACTTC
CASSQEVPRGEQYF
>NA|NA|TRBV12-5|12|TRBJ2-2
TGTGCTAGTGGTCCAGCGGTGAGGGAGCTGTTTTTT
CASGPAVRELFF
>NA|NA|TRBV7-9|14|TRBJ1-1
TGTGCCAGCAGCTTAGGAGTTATGAACACTGAAGCTTTCTTT
CASSLGVMNTEAFF
>NA|NA|TRBV4-1|16|TRBJ2-7
TGCGCCAGCAGCCAAGTAAGGTCGCTAGCCGCCTACGAGCAGTACTTC
CASSQVRSLAAYEQYF